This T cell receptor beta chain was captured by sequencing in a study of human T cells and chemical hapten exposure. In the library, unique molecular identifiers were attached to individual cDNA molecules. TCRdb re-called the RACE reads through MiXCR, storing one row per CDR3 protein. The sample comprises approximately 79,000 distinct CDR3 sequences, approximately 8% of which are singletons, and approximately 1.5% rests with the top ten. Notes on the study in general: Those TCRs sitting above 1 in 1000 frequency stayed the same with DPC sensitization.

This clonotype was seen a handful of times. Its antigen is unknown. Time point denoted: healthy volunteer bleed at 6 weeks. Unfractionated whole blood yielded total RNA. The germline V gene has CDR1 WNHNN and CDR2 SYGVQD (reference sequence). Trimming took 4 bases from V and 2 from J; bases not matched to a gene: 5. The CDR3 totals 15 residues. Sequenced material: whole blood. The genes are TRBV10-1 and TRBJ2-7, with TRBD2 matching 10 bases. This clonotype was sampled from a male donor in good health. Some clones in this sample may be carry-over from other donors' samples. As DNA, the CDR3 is TGCGCCAGCAGTGGCACTAGCGGGACCCCCTACGAGCAGTACTTC. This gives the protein CASSGTSGTPYEQYF.